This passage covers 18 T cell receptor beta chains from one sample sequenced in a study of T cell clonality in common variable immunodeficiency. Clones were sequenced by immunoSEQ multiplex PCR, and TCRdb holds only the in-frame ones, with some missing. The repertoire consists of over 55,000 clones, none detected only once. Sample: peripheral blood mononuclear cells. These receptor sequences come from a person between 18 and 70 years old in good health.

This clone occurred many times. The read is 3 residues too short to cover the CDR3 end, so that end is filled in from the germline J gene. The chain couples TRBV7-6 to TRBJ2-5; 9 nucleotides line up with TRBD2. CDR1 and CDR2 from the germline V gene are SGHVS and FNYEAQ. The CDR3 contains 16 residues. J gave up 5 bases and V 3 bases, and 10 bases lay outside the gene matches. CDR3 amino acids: CASSFGGRARGETQYF. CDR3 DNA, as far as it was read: TGTGCCAGCAGCTTTGGCGGGAGGGCCAGGGGGGAGACC.

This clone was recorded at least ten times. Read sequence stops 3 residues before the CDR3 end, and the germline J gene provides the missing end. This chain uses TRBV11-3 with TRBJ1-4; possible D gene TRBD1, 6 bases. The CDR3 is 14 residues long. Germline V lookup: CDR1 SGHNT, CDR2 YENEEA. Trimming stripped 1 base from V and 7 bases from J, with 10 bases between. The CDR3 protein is CASSLGQEAEKLFF. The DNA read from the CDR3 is TGTGCCAGCAGCTTAGGACAGGAGGCTGAAAAA.

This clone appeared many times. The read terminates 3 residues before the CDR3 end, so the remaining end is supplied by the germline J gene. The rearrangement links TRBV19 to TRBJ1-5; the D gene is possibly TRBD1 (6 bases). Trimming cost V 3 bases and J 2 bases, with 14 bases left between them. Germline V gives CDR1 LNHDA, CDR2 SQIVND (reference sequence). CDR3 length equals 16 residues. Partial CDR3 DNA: TGTGCCAGTAGTATGACAGGTGGAGGCGGCAATCAGCCC. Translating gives CASSMTGGGGNQP. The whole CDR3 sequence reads CASSMTGGGGNQPQHF.

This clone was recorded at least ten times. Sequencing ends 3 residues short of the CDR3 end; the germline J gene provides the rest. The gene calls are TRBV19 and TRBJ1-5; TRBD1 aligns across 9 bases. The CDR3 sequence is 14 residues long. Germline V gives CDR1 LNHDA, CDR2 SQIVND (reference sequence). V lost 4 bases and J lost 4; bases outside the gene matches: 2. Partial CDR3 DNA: TGTGCCAGTAGTAGGGACAGGGCAAATCAGCCC. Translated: CASSRDRANQP. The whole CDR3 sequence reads CASSRDRANQPQHF.

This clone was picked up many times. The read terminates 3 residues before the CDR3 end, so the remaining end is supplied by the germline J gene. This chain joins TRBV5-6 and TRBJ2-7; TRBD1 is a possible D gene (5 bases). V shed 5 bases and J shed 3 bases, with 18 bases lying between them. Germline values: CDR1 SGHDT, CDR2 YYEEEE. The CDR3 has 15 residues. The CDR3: CASRDSMTWDYEQYF. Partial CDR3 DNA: TGTGCCAGCAGAGACAGTATGACGTGGGACTACGAG.

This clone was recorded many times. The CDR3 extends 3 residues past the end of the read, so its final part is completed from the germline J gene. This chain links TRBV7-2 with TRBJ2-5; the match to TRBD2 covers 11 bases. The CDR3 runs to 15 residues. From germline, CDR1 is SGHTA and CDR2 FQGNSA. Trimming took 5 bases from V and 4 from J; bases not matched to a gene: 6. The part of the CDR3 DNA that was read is TGTGCCAGCAGCGCATCTAGCGGGAGGCCAGAGACC. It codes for CASSASSGRPET. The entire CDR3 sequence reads CASSASSGRPETQYF.

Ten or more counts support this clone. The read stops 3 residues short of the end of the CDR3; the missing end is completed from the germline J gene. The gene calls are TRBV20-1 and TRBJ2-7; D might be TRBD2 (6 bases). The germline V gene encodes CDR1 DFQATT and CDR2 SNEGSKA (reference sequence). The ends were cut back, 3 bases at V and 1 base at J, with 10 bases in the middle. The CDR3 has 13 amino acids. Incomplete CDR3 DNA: TGCAGTGCTAGGGGGACTCATTCCTACGAG. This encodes CSARGTHSYE. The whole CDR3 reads CSARGTHSYEQYF.

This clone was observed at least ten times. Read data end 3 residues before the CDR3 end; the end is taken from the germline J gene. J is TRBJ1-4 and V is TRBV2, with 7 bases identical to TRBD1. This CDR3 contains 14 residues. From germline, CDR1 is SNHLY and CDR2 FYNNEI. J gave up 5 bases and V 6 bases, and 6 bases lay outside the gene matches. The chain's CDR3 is CASRGTASNEKLFF. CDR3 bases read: TGTGCCAGCAGAGGGACAGCCTCCAATGAAAAA.

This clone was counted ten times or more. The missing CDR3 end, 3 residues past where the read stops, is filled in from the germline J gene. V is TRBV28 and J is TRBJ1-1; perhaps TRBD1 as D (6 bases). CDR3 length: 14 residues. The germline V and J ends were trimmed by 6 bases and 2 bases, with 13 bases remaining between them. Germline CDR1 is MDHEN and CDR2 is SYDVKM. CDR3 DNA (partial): TGTGCCAGCAGACCCGCGGGGGCAAACACTGAA. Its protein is CASRPAGANTE. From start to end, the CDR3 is CASRPAGANTEAFF.

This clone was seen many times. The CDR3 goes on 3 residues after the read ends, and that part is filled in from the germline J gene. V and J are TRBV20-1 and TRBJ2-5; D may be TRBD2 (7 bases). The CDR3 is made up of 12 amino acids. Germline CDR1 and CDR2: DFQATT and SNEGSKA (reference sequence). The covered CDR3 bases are TGCAGCTGGACTAGGGGGGAAGTGACC. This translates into CSWTRGEVT. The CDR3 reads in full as CSWTRGEVTQYF.

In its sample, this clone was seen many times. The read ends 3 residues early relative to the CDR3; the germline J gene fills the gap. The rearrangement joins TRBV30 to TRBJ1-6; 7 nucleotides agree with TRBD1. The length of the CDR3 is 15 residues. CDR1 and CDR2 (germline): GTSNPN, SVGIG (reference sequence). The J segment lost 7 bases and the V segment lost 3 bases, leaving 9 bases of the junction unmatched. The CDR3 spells CAWSQRTGGNSPLHF. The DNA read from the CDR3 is TGTGCCTGGAGCCAAAGGACAGGAGGGAATTCACCC.

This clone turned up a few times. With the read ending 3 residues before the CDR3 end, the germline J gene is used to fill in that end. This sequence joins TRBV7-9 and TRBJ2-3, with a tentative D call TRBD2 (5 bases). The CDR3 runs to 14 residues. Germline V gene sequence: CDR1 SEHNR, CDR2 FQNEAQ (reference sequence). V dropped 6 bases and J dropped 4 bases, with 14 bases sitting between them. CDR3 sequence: CASRLPSRADTQYF. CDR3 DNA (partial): TGTGCCAGCAGACTACCGTCGCGGGCAGATACG.

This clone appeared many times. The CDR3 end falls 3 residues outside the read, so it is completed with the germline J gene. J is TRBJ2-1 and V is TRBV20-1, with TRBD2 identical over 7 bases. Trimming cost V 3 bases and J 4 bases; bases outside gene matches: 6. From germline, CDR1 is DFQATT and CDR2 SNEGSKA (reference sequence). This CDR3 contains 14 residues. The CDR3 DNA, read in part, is TGCAGTGCTAGCGGTGCGGGAGCGTACAATGAG. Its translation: CSASGAGAYNE. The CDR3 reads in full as CSASGAGAYNEQFF.

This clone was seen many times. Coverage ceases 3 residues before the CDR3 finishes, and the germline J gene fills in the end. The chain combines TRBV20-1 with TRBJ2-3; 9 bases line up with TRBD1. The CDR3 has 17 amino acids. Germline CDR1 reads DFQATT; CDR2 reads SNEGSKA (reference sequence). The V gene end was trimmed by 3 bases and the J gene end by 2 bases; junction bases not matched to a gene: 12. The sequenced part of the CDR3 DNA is TGCAGTGCTAGCTTTGCCGGGACAGGGTCACTCACAGATACG. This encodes CSASFAGTGSLTDT. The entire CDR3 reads CSASFAGTGSLTDTQYF.

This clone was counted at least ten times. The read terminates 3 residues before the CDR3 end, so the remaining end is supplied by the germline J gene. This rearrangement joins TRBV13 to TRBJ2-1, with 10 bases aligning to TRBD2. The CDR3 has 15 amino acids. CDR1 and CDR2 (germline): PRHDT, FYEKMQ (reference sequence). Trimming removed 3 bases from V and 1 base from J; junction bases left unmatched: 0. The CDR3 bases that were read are TGTGCCAGCAGCTTTAGCGGGAGGTCCTACAATGAG. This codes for CASSFSGRSYNE. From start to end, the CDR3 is CASSFSGRSYNEQFF.

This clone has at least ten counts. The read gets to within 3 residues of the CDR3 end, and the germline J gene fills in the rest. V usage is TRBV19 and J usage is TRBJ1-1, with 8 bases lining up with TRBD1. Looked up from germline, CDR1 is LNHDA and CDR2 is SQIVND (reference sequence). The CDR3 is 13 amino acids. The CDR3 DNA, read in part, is TGTGCCAGTAAACTTCAGGGGGCGTCCGAA. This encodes CASKLQGASE. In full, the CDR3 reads CASKLQGASEAFF. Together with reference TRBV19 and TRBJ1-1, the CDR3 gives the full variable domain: DGGITQSPKYLFRKEGQNVTLSCEQNLNHDAMYWYRQDPGQGLRLIYYSQIVNDFQKGDIAEGYSVSREKKESFPLTVTSAQKNPTAFYLCASKLQGASEAFFGQGTRLTVV.

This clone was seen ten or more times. CDR3 DNA, as far as it was read: TGTGCCAGCAGCTCCAGGGGGGACAGGGGGGGCGAG. Protein sequence: CASSSRGDRGGE. The CDR3 reads in full as CASSSRGDRGGEQYF. The chain carries TRBV11-3 and TRBJ2-7; 11 nucleotides align to TRBD1. The read falls 3 residues short of the CDR3 end, and the missing part is taken from the germline J gene. V lost 4 bases and J lost 6; bases outside the gene matches: 8. The germline CDR1 and CDR2 sequences are SGHNT and YENEEA. The CDR3 has 15 residues. The variable domain in full, completed from reference TRBV11-3 and TRBJ2-7, reads EAGVVQSPRYKIIEKKQPVAFWCNPISGHNTLYWYLQNLGQGPELLIRYENEEAVDDSQLPKDRFSAERLKGVDSTLKIQPAELGDSAVYLCASSSRGDRGGEQYFGPGTRLTVT.

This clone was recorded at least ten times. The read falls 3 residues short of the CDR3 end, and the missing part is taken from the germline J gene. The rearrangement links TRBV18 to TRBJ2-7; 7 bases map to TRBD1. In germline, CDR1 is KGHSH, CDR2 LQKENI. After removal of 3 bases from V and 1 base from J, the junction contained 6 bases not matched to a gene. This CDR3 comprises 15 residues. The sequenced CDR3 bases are TGTGCCAGCTCACCTTATACAGGGGCTTCCTACGAG. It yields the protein CASSPYTGASYE. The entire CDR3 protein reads CASSPYTGASYEQYF.